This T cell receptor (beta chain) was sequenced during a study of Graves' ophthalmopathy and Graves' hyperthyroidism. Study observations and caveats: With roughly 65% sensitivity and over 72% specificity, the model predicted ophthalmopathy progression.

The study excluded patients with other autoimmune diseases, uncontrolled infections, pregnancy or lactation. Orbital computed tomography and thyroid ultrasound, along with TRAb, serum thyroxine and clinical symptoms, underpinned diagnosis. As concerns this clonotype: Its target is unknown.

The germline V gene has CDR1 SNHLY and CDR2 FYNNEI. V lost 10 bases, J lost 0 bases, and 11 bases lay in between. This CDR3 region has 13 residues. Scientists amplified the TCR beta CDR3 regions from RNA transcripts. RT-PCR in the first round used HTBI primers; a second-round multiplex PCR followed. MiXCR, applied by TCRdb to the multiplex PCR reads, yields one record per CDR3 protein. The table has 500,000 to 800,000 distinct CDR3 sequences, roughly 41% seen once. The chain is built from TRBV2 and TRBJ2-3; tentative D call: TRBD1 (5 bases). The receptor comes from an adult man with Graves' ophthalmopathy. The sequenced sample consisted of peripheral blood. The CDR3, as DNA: TGTGCCACCCAGGGCACTAGCACAGATACGCAGTATTTT. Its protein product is CATQGTSTDTQYF. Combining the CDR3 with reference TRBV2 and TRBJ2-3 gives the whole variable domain EPEVTQTPSHQVTQMGQEVILRCVPISNHLYFYWYRQILGQKVEFLVSFYNNEISEKSEIFDDQFSVERPDGSNFTLKIRSTKLEDSAMYFCATQGTSTDTQYFGPGTRLTVL.